These 14 T cell receptor beta chains were all obtained from the same sample, sequenced in a study of blood T cell repertoires in COVID-19. Data came from immunoSEQ multiplex PCR; TCRdb stores just in-frame clones and leaves some out. Altogether 150,000 to 180,000 clones are present, approximately 86% being singletons, with the ten largest covering approximately 0.6%. Sequencing was performed on peripheral blood. Source of these receptors: a man aged 55 to 69 with COVID-19, enrolled during active disease.

V gene TRBV24-1 combines with J gene TRBJ2-2, with TRBD1 matching over 10 bases. This CDR3 region has 16 residues. Germline CDR1 KGHDR, CDR2 SFDVKD. Unmatched junction bases numbered 7, after V lost 5 bases and J lost 5 bases. The CDR3: CATSAWTGGKTGELFF. The CDR3 DNA sequence: TGTGCCACCAGTGCCTGGACAGGGGGGAAAACCGGGGAGCTGTTTTTT.

The chain carries TRBV6-1 and TRBJ1-5; 12 bases are a match to TRBD1. CDR1 is MNHNS, CDR2 SASEGT, per germline. The ends lost 3 bases at V and 8 bases at J; junction bases unmatched: 5. The CDR3 loop spans 15 amino acids. In DNA form, the CDR3 reads TGTGCCAGCAGTGAGGGACAGGGGGCAAGGAAGCCCCAGCATTTT. Its translation is CASSEGQGARKPQHF.

This clone was observed a handful of times. The chain recombines TRBV5-4 with TRBJ2-7; weak D call: TRBD2 (5 bases). Trimming cost V 4 bases and J 6 bases, with 11 bases left between them. This CDR3 is 12 amino acids long. The germline CDR1 and CDR2 sequences are SGHNT and YYREEE (reference sequence). The CDR3 loop reads CASSPQEGEQYF. As DNA, the CDR3 is TGTGCCAGCAGCCCCCAAGAGGGCGAGCAGTACTTC.

The gene calls are TRBV6-6 and TRBJ1-2; D perhaps matches TRBD1 (6 bases). Trimming removed 5 bases at V and 8 bases at J, with 30 bases between. The CDR3 is 18 amino acids. Germline V gene data show CDR1 as MNHNY and CDR2 as SVGAGI (reference sequence). CDR3 in amino acids: CASSLRRDGGQENRGYTF. The CDR3, as DNA: TGTGCCAGCAGTCTCCGAAGGGACGGGGGGCAAGAGAACCGCGGCTACACCTTC.

The J gene is TRBJ1-3, the V gene TRBV9, with D possibly being TRBD1 (5 bases). The CDR3 spans 16 residues. Germline lookup yields CDR1 SGDLS and CDR2 YYNGEE. V lost 4 bases and J lost 0, with 14 bases in between. The CDR3 region is CASSLVTDTSGNTIYF. The CDR3 DNA reads as TGTGCCAGCAGCTTAGTTACGGACACCTCTGGAAACACCATATATTTT. Full variable domain (remainder filled in from reference TRBV9 and TRBJ1-3): DSGVTQTPKHLITATGQRVTLRCSPRSGDLSVYWYQQSLDQGLQFLIQYYNGEERAKGNILERFSAQQFPDLHSELNLSSLELGDSALYFCASSLVTDTSGNTIYFGEGSWLTVV.

V usage is TRBV19 and J usage is TRBJ1-5; tentatively, D is TRBD1 (6 bases). Germline V gene lookup returns CDR1 LNHDA and CDR2 SQIVND (reference sequence). V gave up 6 bases and J gave up 2 bases, with 17 bases separating them. The CDR3 length is 16 residues. Here the CDR3 DNA reads TGTGCCAGTAGCAATAATCAGGGACAAGGCAATCAGCCCCAGCATTTT. As protein: CASSNNQGQGNQPQHF. Supplemented by reference TRBV19 and TRBJ1-5, the full variable domain reads DGGITQSPKYLFRKEGQNVTLSCEQNLNHDAMYWYRQDPGQGLRLIYYSQIVNDFQKGDIAEGYSVSREKKESFPLTVTSAQKNPTAFYLCASSNNQGQGNQPQHFGDGTRLSIL.

The rearrangement uses TRBV14 and TRBJ2-4, with TRBD1 as a possible D gene (6 bases). Per the germline V gene, CDR1 is SGHDN and CDR2 is FVKESK. The CDR3 runs 16 residues. Trimming stripped 1 base from V and 3 bases from J, with 13 bases between. The CDR3 loop is CASSQGQGFVKNIQYF. In DNA form, the CDR3 reads TGTGCCAGCAGCCAAGGCCAGGGGTTTGTCAAAAACATTCAGTACTTC.

V usage is TRBV7-9 and J usage is TRBJ1-2; D is undetermined. The CDR3 runs 14 residues. Germline assignment: CDR1 SEHNR and CDR2 FQNEAQ (reference sequence). Trimming cost V 2 bases and J 2 bases, with 9 bases left between them. CDR3 bases: TGTGCCAGCAGCTTATCCGCAGGAAACTATGGCTACACCTTC. Translating it yields CASSLSAGNYGYTF. Based on the CDR3 plus reference TRBV7-9 and TRBJ1-2, the full variable domain is DTGVSQNPRHKITKRGQNVTFRCDPISEHNRLYWYRQTLGQGPEFLTYFQNEAQLEKSRLLSDRFSAERPKGSFSTLEIQRTEQGDSAMYLCASSLSAGNYGYTFGSGTRLTVV.

This chain connects TRBV2 to TRBJ2-5; D is unresolved. This CDR3 spans 11 amino acids. V shed 11 bases and J shed 0 bases, with 7 bases lying between them. Germline CDR1 SNHLY, CDR2 FYNNEI. Here the CDR3 reads CAASDQETQYF. As DNA, the CDR3 is TGTGCCGCCTCAGACCAAGAGACCCAGTACTTC.

This clone was seen once. The rearrangement joins TRBV6-4 to TRBJ1-1, with TRBD1 matching over 7 bases. Germline CDR1 and CDR2: MRHNA and SNTAGT. The CDR3 has 15 amino acids. J lost 7 bases, V lost 4 bases, and 12 bases had no gene match. The CDR3 spells CASSVLRQGFLEAFF. The CDR3 DNA is TGTGCCAGCAGTGTATTGAGACAGGGTTTTCTTGAAGCTTTCTTT.

The chain links TRBV28 to TRBJ2-7; 7 nucleotides line up with TRBD2. CDR1 is MDHEN and CDR2 is SYDVKM in the germline V gene. V trimming: 5 bases; J trimming: 4 bases; junction bases outside the gene matches: 5. This CDR3 is built from 13 residues. CDR3 protein: CASSPGGIYEQYF. The CDR3 bases are TGTGCCAGCAGTCCGGGGGGAATTTACGAGCAGTACTTC.

This chain uses TRBV5-4 with TRBJ2-5; 8 nucleotides line up with TRBD2. V dropped 0 bases and J dropped 5; count of bases not matched to a gene: 9. Germline lookup yields CDR1 SGHNT and CDR2 YYREEE (reference sequence). CDR3 length equals 16 residues. CDR3 in amino acids: CASSLGSSGSGETQYF. In DNA form, the CDR3 reads TGTGCCAGCAGCTTGGGTTCCAGCGGGAGTGGGGAGACCCAGTACTTC.

This chain uses TRBV12-3 or TRBV12-4 with TRBJ1-1, with TRBD1 as a possible D gene (5 bases). This CDR3 comprises 13 residues. V was trimmed by 3 bases and J by 1 base, leaving 6 bases between them. The chain's CDR3 is CASSFRENTEAFF. In nucleotides, the CDR3 is TGTGCCAGCAGTTTCAGGGAGAACACTGAAGCTTTCTTT.

The J gene is TRBJ2-7, the V gene TRBV10-3; D ambiguous. This CDR3 has 12 amino acids. In germline, CDR1 is ENHRY, CDR2 SYGVKD. V was trimmed by 1 base and J by 1 base, leaving 2 bases between them. CDR3 protein: CAISELSYEQYF. The DNA of the CDR3 is TGTGCCATCAGTGAGTTATCCTACGAGCAGTACTTC.